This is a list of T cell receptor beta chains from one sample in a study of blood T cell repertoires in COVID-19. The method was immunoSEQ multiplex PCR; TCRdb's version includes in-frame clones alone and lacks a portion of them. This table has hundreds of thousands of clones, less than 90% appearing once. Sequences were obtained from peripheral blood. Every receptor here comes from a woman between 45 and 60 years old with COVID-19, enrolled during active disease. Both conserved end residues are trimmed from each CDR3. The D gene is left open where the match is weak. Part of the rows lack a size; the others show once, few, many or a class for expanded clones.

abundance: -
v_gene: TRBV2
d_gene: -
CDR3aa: ASSEDRGSAAF

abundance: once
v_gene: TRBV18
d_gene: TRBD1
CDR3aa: ASSPQGDRVGNTIY

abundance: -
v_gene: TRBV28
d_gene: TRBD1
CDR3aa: ASSSLRGDYGYT

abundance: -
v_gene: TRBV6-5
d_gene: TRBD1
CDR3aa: ASTTTGGGYT

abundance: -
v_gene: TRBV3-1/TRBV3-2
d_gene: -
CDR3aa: ASSPFRLRQGGEKLF

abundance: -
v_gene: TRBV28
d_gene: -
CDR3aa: ASSLGGGVDTQY

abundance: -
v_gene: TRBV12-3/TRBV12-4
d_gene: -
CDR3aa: ASSFPTGGVAF

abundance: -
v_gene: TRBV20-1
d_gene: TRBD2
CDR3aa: SASLRGGRTDTQY

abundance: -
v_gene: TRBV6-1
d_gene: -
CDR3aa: ASSEVYGDIAYGYT

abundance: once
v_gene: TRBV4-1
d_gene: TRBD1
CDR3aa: ASSPGQVLSSNQPQH

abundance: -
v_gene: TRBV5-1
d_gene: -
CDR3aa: ASSPGGSSYNSPLH

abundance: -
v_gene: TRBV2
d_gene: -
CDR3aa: ASAGNSYEQY

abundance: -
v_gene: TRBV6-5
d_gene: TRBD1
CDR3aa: ASRWDSEEAF

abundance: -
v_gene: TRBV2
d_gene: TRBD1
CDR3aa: ASSSTGFRGYT

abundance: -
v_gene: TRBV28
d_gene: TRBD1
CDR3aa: ASSPTGQEDEQY

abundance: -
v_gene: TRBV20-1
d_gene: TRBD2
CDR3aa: SASLSGDLEQF

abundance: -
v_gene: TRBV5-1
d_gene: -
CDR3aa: ASSLRDNTDTQY

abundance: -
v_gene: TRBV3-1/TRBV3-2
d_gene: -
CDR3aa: ASSQVNRVGHGYT

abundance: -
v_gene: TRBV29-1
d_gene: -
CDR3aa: SVEAEITEAF

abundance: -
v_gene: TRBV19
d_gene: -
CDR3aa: ASSIIRRGNQPQH

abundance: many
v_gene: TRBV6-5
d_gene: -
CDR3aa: ASSFSGHSTDTQY

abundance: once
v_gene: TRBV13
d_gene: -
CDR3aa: ASSLGGDEQF

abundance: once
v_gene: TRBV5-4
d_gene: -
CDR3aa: ASSSRVGLSYEQY

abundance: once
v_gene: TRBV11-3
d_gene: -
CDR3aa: ASSLQGSGNTIY

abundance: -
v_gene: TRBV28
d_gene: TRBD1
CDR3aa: ASRGQGSFGSPLH